This is a list of T cell receptor beta chains from one sample in a study of cytomegalovirus exposure and HLA in healthy donors. Assay used: immunoSEQ multiplex PCR; TCRdb lists only in-frame clones, some missing. The sample has about 140,000 clones; approximately 71% are singletons. The specimen was PBMCs. Every receptor here comes from a man aged 30-40 years in good health and CMV-seronegative. Each CDR3 is given with its conserved first and last residue. A D gene is named only where the DNA matches it firmly. Clone size is stated in some rows and not others, as once, few, many or a class when expanded.

>TRBJ2-7|once|TRBV9|16|TRBD2
CASSPPGRDPSYEQYF
TGTGCCAGCAGCCCGCCCGGGAGGGACCCGTCCTACGAGCAGTACTTC
>TRBJ2-7|-|TRBV4-1|15|-
CASSQARGTSYEQYF
TGCGCCAGCAGCCAAGCCCGGGGGACCTCCTACGAGCAGTACTTC
>TRBJ2-1|-|TRBV9|15|-
CASSVGGSVRNEQFF
TGTGCCAGCAGCGTAGGAGGGTCAGTAAGGAATGAGCAGTTCTTC
>TRBJ1-2|-|TRBV28|9|-
CASSPPYTF
TGTGCCAGTTCTCCCCCTTACACCTTC
>TRBJ1-5|-|TRBV6-5|14|-
CASSYRGSNQPQHF
TGTGCCAGCAGTTACAGGGGTAGCAATCAGCCCCAGCATTTT
>TRBJ2-1|-|TRBV5-4|17|TRBD2
CASSLAGRTSSYNEQFF
TGTGCCAGCAGCTTGGCCGGGAGGACGAGCTCCTACAATGAGCAGTTCTTC
>TRBJ2-1|-|TRBV27|15|TRBD2
CASRSLGTNYNEQFF
TGTGCCAGCAGGAGTTTAGGGACTAACTACAATGAGCAGTTCTTC
>TRBJ2-5|-|TRBV2|13|-
CASRTGFQETQYF
TGTGCCAGCAGGACGGGGTTCCAAGAGACCCAGTACTTC
>TRBJ1-2|-|TRBV6-1|14|TRBD1
CASSEAGRGQGYTF
TGTGCCAGCAGTGAAGCAGGCAGGGGGCAAGGCTACACCTTC
>TRBJ2-2|-|TRBV6-5|16|TRBD1
CASSYSEQGGTGELFF
TGTGCCAGCAGTTACTCAGAACAGGGGGGCACCGGGGAGCTGTTTTTT
>TRBJ2-3|-|TRBV6-1|15|-
CASSEYGRVTDTQYF
TGTGCCAGCAGTGAATACGGCAGGGTCACAGATACGCAGTATTTT
>TRBJ2-7|few|TRBV9|14|TRBD2
CASSKTAGGSEQYF
TGTGCCAGCAGCAAAACAGCGGGAGGCTCCGAGCAGTACTTC
>TRBJ2-2|few|TRBV19|13|-
CASSFRGTGELFF
TGTGCCAGTAGTTTCAGGGGTACCGGGGAGCTGTTTTTT
>TRBJ2-2|once|TRBV9|17|TRBD2
CASSPSGVAGGLGELFF
TGTGCCAGCAGCCCGTCGGGAGTAGCGGGAGGTTTAGGGGAGCTGTTTTTT
>TRBJ2-1|few|TRBV30|15|-
CAWSVGSSSYNEQFF
TGTGCCTGGAGTGTCGGGAGTTCCTCCTACAATGAGCAGTTCTTC
>TRBJ2-5|-|TRBV5-1|14|-
CASSHRRVGETQYF
TGCGCCAGCTCCCATAGACGGGTCGGAGAGACCCAGTACTTC
>TRBJ2-3|-|TRBV14|17|TRBD2
CASSHLGLATHTDTQYF
TGTGCCAGCAGCCACCTAGGACTAGCGACTCACACAGATACGCAGTATTTT
>TRBJ2-3|-|TRBV2|11|-
CARATGDTQYF
TGTGCCAGGGCGACGGGGGATACGCAGTATTTT
>TRBJ2-1|-|TRBV7-6|15|-
CASSPTGTPLNEQFF
TGTGCCAGCAGCCCGACGGGGACTCCTCTCAATGAGCAGTTCTTC
>TRBJ2-6|few|TRBV11-2|17|-
CASSINRQGSGANVLTF
TGTGCCAGCAGCATAAATCGGCAGGGGTCCGGGGCCAACGTCCTGACTTTC
>TRBJ2-1|-|TRBV30|11|-
CASRGANEQFF
TGTGCCTCTCGGGGGGCCAATGAGCAGTTCTTC
>TRBJ2-1|-|TRBV19|17|-
CASSIGLGGLMGGEQFF
TGTGCCAGTAGTATAGGACTAGGAGGGCTTATGGGTGGGGAGCAGTTCTTC
>TRBJ2-3|once|TRBV7-3|15|TRBD2
CASSSGGRASDTQYF
TGTGCCAGCAGCTCGGGCGGGAGGGCCTCAGATACGCAGTATTTT
>TRBJ1-5|-|TRBV6-5|14|TRBD1
CASRQGVSNQPQHF
TGTGCCAGCAGACAGGGGGTTAGCAATCAGCCCCAGCATTTT
>TRBJ1-1|-|TRBV4-1|11|-
CASSQGGVAFF
TGCGCCAGCAGCCAGGGGGGGGTGGCTTTCTTT
>TRBJ1-2|-|TRBV5-1|14|-
CASSTGGEDYGYTF
TGCGCCAGCAGCACGGGGGGGGAAGACTATGGCTACACCTTC
>TRBJ1-4|-|TRBV7-9|16|-
CASSLRDSATNEKLFF
TGTGCCAGCAGCTTGCGGGACTCAGCAACTAATGAAAAACTGTTTTTT
>TRBJ2-7|-|TRBV11-2|18|TRBD1
CASSYRPPGQGDADEQYF
TGTGCCAGCAGCTACCGACCCCCGGGACAGGGGGATGCGGACGAGCAGTACTTC
>TRBJ2-7|-|TRBV6-1|14|TRBD2
CASGRTSGLYEQYF
TGTGCCAGTGGAAGGACTAGCGGTCTCTACGAGCAGTACTTC
>TRBJ2-7|-|TRBV4-1|14|TRBD2
CASSQDWREGRQYF
TGCGCCAGCAGCCAAGATTGGCGGGAGGGCAGGCAGTACTTC
>TRBJ1-1|-|TRBV13|13|TRBD1
CASSFGQGSEAFF
TGTGCCAGCAGCTTCGGACAGGGCTCTGAAGCTTTCTTT
>TRBJ1-1|few|TRBV5-4|14|-
CASSLTHGGTEAFF
TGTGCCAGCAGCTTGACCCACGGAGGTACTGAAGCTTTCTTT
>TRBJ1-1|-|TRBV6-7|14|TRBD1
CASSYRGRGTEAFF
TGTGCCAGCAGTTACAGGGGGCGGGGCACTGAAGCTTTCTTT
>TRBJ2-7|-|TRBV18|14|-
CASSPREGTYEQYF
TGTGCCAGCTCACCCCGCGAGGGAACCTACGAGCAGTACTTC
>TRBJ1-4|-|TRBV6-5|15|TRBD1
CASSYEPTGGEKLFF
TGTGCCAGCAGTTACGAACCGACAGGGGGTGAAAAACTGTTTTTT
>TRBJ2-7|-|TRBV18|17|-
CASSPVWREGSSYEQYF
TGTGCCAGCTCACCGGTCTGGAGGGAAGGAAGCTCCTACGAGCAGTACTTC
>TRBJ2-1|-|TRBV11-2|15|TRBD2
CASSAGLAGGDEQFF
TGTGCCAGCAGCGCGGGACTAGCGGGAGGTGATGAGCAGTTCTTC
>TRBJ1-2|-|TRBV18|13|TRBD1
CASSPPGGYGYTF
TGTGCCAGCTCACCGCCAGGGGGCTATGGCTACACCTTC
>TRBJ2-1|-|TRBV27|16|TRBD1
CASSLSAGQGRNEQFF
TGTGCCAGCAGTTTATCGGCGGGACAGGGGCGCAATGAGCAGTTCTTC
>TRBJ1-2|-|TRBV30|16|-
CAWSVFSAVPLYGYTF
TGTGCCTGGAGTGTATTTTCGGCGGTCCCGCTCTATGGCTACACCTTC
>TRBJ2-5|-|TRBV21-1|20|-
CASSNPILSRWGVGQETQYF
TGTGCCAGCAGCAACCCTATTCTATCGCGGTGGGGGGTAGGGCAAGAGACCCAGTACTTC
>TRBJ1-4|few|TRBV7-2|15|TRBD1
CASSSSGQGGEKLFF
TGTGCCAGCAGCTCCTCGGGACAGGGGGGAGAAAAACTGTTTTTT
>TRBJ2-3|-|TRBV5-1|13|TRBD1
CASSVTGEVTQYF
TGCGCCAGCAGCGTAACAGGGGAAGTTACGCAGTATTTT
>TRBJ2-5|once|TRBV7-6|14|TRBD1
CASSSGTGRETQYF
TGTGCCAGCAGCTCGGGGACAGGGCGCGAGACCCAGTACTTC
>TRBJ2-5|-|TRBV7-6|15|-
CASSDDRRVVETQYF
TGTGCCAGCAGCGACGACAGGCGAGTGGTAGAGACCCAGTACTTC
>TRBJ1-2|-|TRBV5-8|15|TRBD1
CASNPGTVYSYGYTF
TGTGCCAGCAACCCTGGGACAGTGTACTCCTATGGCTACACCTTC
>TRBJ1-1|-|TRBV7-8|14|-
CASSLGSESTEAFF
TGTGCCAGCAGCTTAGGGTCGGAGTCCACTGAAGCTTTCTTT
>TRBJ2-7|-|TRBV19|13|-
CASNPQGSYEQYF
TGTGCCAGTAATCCACAGGGTTCCTACGAGCAGTACTTC